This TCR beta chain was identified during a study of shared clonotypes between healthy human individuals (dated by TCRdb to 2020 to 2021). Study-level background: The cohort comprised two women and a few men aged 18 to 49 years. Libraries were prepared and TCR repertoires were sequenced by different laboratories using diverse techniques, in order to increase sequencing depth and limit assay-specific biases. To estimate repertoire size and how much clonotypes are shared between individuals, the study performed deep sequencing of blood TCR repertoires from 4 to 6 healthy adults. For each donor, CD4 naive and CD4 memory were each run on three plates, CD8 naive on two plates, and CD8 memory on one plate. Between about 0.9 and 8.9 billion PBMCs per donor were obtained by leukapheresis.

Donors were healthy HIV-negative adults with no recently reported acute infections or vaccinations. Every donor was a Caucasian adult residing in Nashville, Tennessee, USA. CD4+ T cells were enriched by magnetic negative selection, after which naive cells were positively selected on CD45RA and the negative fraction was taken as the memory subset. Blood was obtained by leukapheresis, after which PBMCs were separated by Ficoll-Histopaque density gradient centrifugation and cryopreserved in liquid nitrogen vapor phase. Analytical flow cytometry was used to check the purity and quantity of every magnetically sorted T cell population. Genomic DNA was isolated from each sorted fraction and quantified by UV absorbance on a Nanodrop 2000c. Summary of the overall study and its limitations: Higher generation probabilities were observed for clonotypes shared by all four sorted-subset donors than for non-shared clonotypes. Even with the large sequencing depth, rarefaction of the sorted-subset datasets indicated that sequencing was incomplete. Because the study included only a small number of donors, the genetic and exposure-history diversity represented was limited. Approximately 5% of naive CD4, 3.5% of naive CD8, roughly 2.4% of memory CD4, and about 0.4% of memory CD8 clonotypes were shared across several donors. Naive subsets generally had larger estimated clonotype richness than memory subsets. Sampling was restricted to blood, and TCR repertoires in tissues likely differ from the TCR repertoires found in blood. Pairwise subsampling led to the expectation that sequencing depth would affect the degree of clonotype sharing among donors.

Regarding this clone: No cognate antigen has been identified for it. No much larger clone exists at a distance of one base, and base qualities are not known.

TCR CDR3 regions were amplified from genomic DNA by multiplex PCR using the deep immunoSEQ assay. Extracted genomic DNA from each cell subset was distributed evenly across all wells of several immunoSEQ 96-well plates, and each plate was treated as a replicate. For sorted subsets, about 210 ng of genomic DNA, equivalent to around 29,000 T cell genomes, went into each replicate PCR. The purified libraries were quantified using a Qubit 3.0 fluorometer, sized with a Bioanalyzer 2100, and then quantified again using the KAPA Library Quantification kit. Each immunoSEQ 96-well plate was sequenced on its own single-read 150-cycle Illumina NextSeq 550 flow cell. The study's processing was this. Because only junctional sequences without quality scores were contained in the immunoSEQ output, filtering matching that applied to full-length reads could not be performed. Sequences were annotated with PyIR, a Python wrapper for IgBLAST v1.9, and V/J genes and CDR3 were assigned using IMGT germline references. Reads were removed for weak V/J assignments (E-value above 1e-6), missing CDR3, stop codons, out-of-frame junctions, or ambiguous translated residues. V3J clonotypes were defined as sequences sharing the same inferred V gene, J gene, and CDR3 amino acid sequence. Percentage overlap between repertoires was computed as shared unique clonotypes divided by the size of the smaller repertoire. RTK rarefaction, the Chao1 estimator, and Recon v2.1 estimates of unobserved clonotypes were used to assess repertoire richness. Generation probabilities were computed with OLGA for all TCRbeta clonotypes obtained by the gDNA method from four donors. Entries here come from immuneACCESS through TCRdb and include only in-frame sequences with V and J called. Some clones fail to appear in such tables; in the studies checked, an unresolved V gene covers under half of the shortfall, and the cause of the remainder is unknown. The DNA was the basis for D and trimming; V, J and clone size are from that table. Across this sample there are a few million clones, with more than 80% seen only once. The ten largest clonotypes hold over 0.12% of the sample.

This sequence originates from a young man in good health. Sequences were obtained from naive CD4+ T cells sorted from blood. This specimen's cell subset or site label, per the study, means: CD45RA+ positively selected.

The nucleotide sequence is given as TGTGCCAGTCAACGAACTAGCGGGGGAGCCGGGGAGCTGTTTTTT. This yields the protein CASQRTSGGAGELFF. Recombination joined TRBV19 with TRBJ2-2, with 11 junctional bases fitting TRBD2. Including cysteine and phenylalanine, the CDR3 has 15 amino acids. The read is trimmed to its CDR3 DNA, 45 bases read in frame from base 1. V is trimmed back by 8 bases and J by 6 bases, and the junction contains 8 bases that no gene match accounts for. In the germline V gene (reference sequence), CDR1 corresponds to LNHDA and CDR2 to SQIVND.